The text below deals with one T cell receptor (beta chain). These data are taken from a study of blood T cell repertoires in COVID-19. Study details: COVID-19 samples from acute and convalescent phases originated in the United States, Italy and Spain.

Authors' analysis steps: Counts of nucleated cells, estimated from reference gene primer amplification, were obtained. The assay was immunoSEQ multiplex PCR, and TCRdb's table has in-frame clones only and misses some. The DNA was the basis for D and trimming; V, J and clone size are from that table. The sample includes approximately 170,000 clones, 89% seen only once; the top ten take about 0.77%. The cohort comprised adults aged about 18 to 100 years residing in 20 to 25 US areas. The V segment lost 8 bases and the J segment 3 bases; nucleotides outside the gene matches: 11. The V gene's germline CDR1 is MNHEY and CDR2 SMNVEV (reference sequence). CDR3 length: 16 residues.

Sequencing was done on a sample of PBMCs or T cells enriched from blood (not recorded which). This TCR was recovered from a woman aged 18-29 years who had recovered from COVID-19. The J gene is TRBJ2-1, the V gene TRBV27; TRBD1 matches 9 bases. The CDR3 here is CASGSGTGLGYNEQFF. Here the CDR3 DNA reads TGTGCCAGCGGTTCAGGGACAGGGTTGGGCTACAATGAGCAGTTCTTC.